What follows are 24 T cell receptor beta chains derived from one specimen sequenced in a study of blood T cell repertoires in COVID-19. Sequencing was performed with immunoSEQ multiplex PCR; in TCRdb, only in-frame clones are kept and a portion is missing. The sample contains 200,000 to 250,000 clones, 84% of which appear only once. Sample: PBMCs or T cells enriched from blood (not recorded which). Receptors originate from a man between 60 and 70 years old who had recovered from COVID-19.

This chain's CDR3 is CASSGYRGMGTEAFF. DNA of the CDR3: TGTGCCAGCAGTGGTTACAGGGGAATGGGCACTGAAGCTTTCTTT. V and J are TRBV25-1 and TRBJ1-1; 7 bases align to TRBD1. The V gene end was trimmed by 4 bases and the J gene end by 4 bases; junction bases not matched to a gene: 9. Germline V gives CDR1 MGHDK, CDR2 SYGVNS. CDR3 length: 15 amino acids.

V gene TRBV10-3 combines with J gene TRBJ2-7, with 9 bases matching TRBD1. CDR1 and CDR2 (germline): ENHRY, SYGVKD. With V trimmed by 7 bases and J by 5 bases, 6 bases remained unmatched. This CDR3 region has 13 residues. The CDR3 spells CAIKRQGDDEQYF. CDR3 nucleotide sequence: TGTGCCATCAAGAGACAGGGGGATGACGAGCAGTACTTC.

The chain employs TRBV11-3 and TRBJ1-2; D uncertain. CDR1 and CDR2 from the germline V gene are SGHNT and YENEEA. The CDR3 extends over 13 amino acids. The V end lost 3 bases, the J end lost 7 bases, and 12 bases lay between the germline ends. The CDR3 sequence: CASSFGLEVGYTF. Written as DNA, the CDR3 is TGTGCCAGCAGCTTCGGTTTGGAGGTTGGCTACACCTTC.

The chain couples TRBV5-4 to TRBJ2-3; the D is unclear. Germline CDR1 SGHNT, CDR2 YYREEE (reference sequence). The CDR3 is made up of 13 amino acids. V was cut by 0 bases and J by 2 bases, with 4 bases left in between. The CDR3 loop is CASSLVSTDTQYF. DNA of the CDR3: TGTGCCAGCAGCTTGGTCTCCACAGATACGCAGTATTTT.

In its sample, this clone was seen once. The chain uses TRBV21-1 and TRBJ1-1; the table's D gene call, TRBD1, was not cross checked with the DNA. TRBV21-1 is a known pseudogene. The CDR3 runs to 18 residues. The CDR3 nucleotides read TGTGCCAGCAGCAAAGCGTGTGGGGCCCCGGCCATGAACACTGAAGCTTTCTTT. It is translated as CASSKACGAPAMNTEAFF.

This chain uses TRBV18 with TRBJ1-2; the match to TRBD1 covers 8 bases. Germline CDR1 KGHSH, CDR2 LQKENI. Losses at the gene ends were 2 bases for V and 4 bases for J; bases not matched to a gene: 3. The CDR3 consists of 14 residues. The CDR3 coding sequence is TGTGCCAGCTCACCAGGACAGGGCCCCTATGGCTACACCTTC. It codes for CASSPGQGPYGYTF.

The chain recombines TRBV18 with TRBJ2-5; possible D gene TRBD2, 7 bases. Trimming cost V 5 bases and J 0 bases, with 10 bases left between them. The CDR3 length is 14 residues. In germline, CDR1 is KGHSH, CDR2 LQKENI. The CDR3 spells CASSSGGNQETQYF. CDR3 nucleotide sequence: TGTGCCAGCTCATCGGGGGGCAACCAAGAGACCCAGTACTTC.

The CDR3 loop reads CAILRGRLNGYTF. For the CDR3, the DNA is TGTGCCATCCTCAGGGGGCGCCTGAATGGCTACACCTTC. V is TRBV5-6 and J is TRBJ1-2; 8 nucleotides line up with TRBD1. Germline V gene lookup returns CDR1 SGHDT and CDR2 YYEEEE. With 9 bases clipped from V and 6 bases from J, the junction kept 10 bases outside the gene matches. The CDR3 contains 13 residues.

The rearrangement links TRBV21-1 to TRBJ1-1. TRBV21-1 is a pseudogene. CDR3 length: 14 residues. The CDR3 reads CASSKGGGRNEAFF. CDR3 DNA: TGTGCCAGCAGCAAAGGGGGAGGGAGGAATGAAGCTTTCTTT.

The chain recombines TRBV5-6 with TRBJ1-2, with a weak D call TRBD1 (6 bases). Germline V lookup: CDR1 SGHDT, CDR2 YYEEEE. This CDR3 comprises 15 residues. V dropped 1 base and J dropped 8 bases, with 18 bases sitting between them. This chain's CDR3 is CASSLFGQTPEGYTF. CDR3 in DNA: TGTGCCAGCAGCTTGTTTGGACAGACCCCAGAGGGCTACACCTTC.

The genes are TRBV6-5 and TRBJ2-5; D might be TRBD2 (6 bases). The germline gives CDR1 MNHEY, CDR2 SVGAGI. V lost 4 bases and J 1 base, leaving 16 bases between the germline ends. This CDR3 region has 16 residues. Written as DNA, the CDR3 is TGTGCCAGCAGTTCAACGCCGTTGGGGGGCCAAGAGACCCAGTACTTC. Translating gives CASSSTPLGGQETQYF.

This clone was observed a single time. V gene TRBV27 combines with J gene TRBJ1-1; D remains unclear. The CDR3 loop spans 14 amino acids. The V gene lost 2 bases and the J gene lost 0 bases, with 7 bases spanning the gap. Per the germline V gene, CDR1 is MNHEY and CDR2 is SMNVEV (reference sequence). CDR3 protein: CASSLGLMNTEAFF. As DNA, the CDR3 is TGTGCCAGCAGTTTAGGGCTGATGAACACTGAAGCTTTCTTT.

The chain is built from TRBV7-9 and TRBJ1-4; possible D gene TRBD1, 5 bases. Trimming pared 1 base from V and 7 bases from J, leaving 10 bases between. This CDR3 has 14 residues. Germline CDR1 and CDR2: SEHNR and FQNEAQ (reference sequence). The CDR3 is CASSLGQNSEKLFF. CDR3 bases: TGTGCCAGCAGCTTAGGACAGAATTCTGAAAAACTGTTTTTT.

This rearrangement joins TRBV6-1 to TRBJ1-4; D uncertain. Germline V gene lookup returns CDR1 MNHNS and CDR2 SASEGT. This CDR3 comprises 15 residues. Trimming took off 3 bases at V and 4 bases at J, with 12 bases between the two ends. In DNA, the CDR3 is TGTGCCAGCAGTGAGCTGAAGGCGGATAATGAAAAACTGTTTTTT. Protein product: CASSELKADNEKLFF.

As DNA, the CDR3 is TGCGCCAGCAGCTTGGGACAGATCTATGGCTACACCTTC. It translates to CASSLGQIYGYTF. The V call is TRBV5-1, the J call TRBJ1-2, with TRBD1 as a possible D gene (5 bases). The V end lost 0 bases, the J end lost 4 bases, and 7 bases lay between the germline ends. Germline assignment: CDR1 SGHRS and CDR2 YFSETQ. CDR3 length equals 13 residues.

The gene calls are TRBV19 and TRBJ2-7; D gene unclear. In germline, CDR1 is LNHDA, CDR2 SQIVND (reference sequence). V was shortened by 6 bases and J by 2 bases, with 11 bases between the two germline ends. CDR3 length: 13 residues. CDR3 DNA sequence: TGTGCCAGTAGCACGACACCCCCCTACGAGCAGTACTTC. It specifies CASSTTPPYEQYF.

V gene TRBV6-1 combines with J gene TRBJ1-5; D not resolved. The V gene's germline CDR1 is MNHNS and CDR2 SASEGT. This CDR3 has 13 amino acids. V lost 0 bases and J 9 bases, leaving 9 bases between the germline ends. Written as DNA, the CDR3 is TGTGCCAGCAGTGAAGCCGTTTCGTGGCCCCAGCATTTT. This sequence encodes CASSEAVSWPQHF.

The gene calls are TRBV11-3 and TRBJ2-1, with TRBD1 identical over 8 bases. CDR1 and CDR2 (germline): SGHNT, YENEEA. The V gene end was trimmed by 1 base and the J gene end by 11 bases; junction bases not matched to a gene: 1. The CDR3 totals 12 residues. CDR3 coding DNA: TGTGCCAGCAGCTTAGCCAGGGGGCAGCAGTTCTTC. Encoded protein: CASSLARGQQFF.

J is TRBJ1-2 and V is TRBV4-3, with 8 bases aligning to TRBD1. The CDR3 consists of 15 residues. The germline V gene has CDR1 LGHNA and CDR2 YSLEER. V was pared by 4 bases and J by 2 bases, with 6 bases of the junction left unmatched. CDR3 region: CASSPSDRDNYGYTF. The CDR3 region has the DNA TGCGCCAGCAGCCCCTCGGACAGGGACAACTATGGCTACACCTTC.

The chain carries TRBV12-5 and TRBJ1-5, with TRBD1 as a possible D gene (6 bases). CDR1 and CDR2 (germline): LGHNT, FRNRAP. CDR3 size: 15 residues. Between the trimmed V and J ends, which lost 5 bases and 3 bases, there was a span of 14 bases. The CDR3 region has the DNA TGTGCTAGTGGTCGGGACACCAGGATCAATCAGCCCCAGCATTTT. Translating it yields CASGRDTRINQPQHF. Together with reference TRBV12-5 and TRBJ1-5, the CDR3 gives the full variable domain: DARVTQTPRHKVTEMGQEVTMRCQPILGHNTVFWYRQTMMQGLELLAYFRNRAPLDDSGMPKDRFSAEMPDATLATLKIQPSEPRDSAVYFCASGRDTRINQPQHFGDGTRLSIL.

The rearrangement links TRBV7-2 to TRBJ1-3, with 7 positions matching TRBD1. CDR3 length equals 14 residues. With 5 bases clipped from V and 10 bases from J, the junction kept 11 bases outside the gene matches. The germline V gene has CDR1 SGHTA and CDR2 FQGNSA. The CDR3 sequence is CASSQDRRKRTIYF. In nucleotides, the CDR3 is TGTGCCAGCAGCCAGGACAGGAGGAAAAGGACCATATATTTT. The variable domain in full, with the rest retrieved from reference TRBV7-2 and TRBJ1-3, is GAGVSQSPSNKVTEKGKDVELRCDPISGHTALYWYRQSLGQGLEFLIYFQGNSAPDKSGLPSDRFSAERTGGSVSTLTIQRTQQEDSAVYLCASSQDRRKRTIYFGEGSWLTVV.

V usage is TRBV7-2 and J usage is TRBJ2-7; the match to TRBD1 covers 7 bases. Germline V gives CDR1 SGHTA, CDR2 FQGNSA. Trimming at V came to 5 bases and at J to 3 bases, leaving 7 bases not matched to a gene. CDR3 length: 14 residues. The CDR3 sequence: CASSRETGNYEQYF. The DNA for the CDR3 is TGTGCCAGCAGCAGAGAGACAGGGAACTACGAGCAGTACTTC.

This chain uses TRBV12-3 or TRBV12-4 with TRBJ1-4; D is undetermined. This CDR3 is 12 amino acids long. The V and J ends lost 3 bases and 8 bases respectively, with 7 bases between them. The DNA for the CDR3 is TGTGCCAGCAGTTTTCAGCGGGAAAAACTGTTTTTT. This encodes CASSFQREKLFF.

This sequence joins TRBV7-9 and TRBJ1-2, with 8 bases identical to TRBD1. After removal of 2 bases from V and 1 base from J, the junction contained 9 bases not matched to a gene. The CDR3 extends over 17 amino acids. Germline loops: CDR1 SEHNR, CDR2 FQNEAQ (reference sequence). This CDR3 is CASSLRRGQVINYGYTF. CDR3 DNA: TGTGCCAGCAGCTTACGCCGGGGACAGGTAATTAACTATGGCTACACCTTC.